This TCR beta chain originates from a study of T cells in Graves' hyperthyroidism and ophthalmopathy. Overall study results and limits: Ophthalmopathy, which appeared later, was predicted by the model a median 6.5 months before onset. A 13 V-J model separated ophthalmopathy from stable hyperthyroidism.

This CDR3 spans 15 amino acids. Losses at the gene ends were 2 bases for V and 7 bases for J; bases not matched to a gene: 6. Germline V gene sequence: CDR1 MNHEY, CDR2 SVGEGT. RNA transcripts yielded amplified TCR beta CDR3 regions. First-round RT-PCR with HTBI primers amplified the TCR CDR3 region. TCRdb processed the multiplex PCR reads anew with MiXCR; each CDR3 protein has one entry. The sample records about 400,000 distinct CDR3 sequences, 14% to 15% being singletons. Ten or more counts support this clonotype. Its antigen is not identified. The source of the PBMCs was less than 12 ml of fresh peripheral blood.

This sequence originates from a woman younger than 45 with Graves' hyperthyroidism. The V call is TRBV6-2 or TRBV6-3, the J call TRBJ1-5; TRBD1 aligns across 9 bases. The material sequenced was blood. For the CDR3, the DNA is TGTGCCAGCAGTTACCTGGGGACAGGGCGGCAGCCCCAGCATTTT. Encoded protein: CASSYLGTGRQPQHF.